The 3 T cell receptor beta chains reported below all come from one sample, sequenced in a study of shared clonotypes between healthy human individuals. Method: immunoSEQ multiplex PCR; TCRdb's copy keeps in-frame clones and lacks some. Of about 2.4 million clones listed, more than 90% were seen once; the top ten hold over 0.12%. Sequencing was done on a sample of naive CD4+ T cells sorted from blood. Subset here: CD45RA+ positively selected. Receptor source: a young man in good health.

The chain joins TRBV5-1 to TRBJ1-1; tentatively, D is TRBD1 (5 bases). Trimming cost V 3 bases and J 2 bases, with 14 bases left between them. CDR1 SGHRS and CDR2 YFSETQ come from the germline V gene. CDR3 length: 15 amino acids. DNA of the CDR3: TGCGCCAGCAGCTCCGGGGCTGTGGCAAACACTGAAGCTTTCTTT. This codes for CASSSGAVANTEAFF.

V gene TRBV6-5 combines with J gene TRBJ2-5; the D gene is possibly TRBD1 (5 bases). The CDR3 is made up of 15 amino acids. The germline V and J ends were trimmed by 3 bases and 3 bases, with 14 bases remaining between them. CDR1 MNHEY and CDR2 SVGAGI come from the germline V gene. In DNA form, the CDR3 reads TGTGCCAGCAGTTATGGATGGGCAGGGAAAGAGACCCAGTACTTC. Translated, it gives CASSYGWAGKETQYF.

This rearrangement joins TRBV30 to TRBJ2-1; no definite D call. Germline CDR1 reads GTSNPN; CDR2 reads SVGIG (reference sequence). The CDR3 sequence is 15 residues long. V was cut by 0 bases and J by 4 bases, with 13 bases left in between. The CDR3 protein is CAWSVEGLRYNEQFF. The CDR3 DNA reads as TGTGCCTGGAGTGTAGAAGGATTACGTTACAATGAGCAGTTCTTC.